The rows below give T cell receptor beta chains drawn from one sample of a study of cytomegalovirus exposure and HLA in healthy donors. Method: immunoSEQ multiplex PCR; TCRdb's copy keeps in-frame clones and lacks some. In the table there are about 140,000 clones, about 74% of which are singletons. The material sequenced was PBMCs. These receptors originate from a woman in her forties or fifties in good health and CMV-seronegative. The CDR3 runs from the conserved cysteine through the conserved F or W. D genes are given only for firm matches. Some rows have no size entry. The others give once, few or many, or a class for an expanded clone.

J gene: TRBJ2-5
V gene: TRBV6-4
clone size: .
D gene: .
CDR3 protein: CASSDDSGVSETQYF
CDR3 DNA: TGTGCCAGCAGTGACGATTCAGGGGTCTCCGAGACCCAGTACTTC

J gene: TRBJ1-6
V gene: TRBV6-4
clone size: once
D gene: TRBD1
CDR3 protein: CASSEGQGYSPLHF
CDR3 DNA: TGTGCCAGCAGCGAAGGACAGGGTTATTCACCCCTCCACTTT

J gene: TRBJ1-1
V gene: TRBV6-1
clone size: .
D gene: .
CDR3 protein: CASSTQGLASGEAFF
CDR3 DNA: TGTGCCAGCAGCACGCAGGGACTCGCGAGTGGGGAAGCTTTCTTT

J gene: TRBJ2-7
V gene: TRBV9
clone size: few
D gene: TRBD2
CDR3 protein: CASSVGPGLAGYEQYF
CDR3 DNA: TGTGCCAGCAGCGTAGGTCCGGGGCTAGCGGGCTACGAGCAGTACTTC

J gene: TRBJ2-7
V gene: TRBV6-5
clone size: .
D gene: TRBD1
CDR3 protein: CASSYPTGETYEQYF
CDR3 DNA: TGTGCCAGCAGTTACCCGACAGGGGAGACCTACGAGCAGTACTTC

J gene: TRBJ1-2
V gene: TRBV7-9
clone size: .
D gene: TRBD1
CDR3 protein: CASTPGGDGYTF
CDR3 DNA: TGTGCCAGCACCCCAGGGGGTGATGGCTACACCTTC

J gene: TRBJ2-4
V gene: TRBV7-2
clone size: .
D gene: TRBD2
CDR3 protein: CASSLGPSGGGSIQYF
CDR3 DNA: TGTGCCAGCAGCTTAGGGCCTAGCGGGGGGGGGAGCATTCAGTACTTC

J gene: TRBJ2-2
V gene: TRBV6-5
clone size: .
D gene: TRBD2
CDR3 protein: CASTPAGDTGELFF
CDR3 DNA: TGTGCCAGCACCCCAGCGGGAGACACCGGGGAGCTGTTTTTT

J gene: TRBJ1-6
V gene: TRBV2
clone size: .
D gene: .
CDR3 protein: CATTEEGAYNSPLHF
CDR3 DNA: TGTGCCACCACGGAGGAGGGCGCCTATAATTCACCCCTCCACTTT

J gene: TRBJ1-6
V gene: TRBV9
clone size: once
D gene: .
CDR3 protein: CASSVAEARESPLHF
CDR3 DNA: TGTGCCAGCAGCGTAGCTGAAGCCCGGGAGTCACCCCTCCACTTT

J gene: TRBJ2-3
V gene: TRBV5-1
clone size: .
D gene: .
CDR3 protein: CASSLDRLTDTQYF
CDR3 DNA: TGCGCCAGCAGCTTGGACAGGCTAACCGATACGCAGTATTTT

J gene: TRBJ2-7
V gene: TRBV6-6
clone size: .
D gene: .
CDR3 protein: CASSYGVTGYEQYF
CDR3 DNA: TGTGCCAGCAGTTACGGCGTCACGGGCTACGAGCAGTACTTC

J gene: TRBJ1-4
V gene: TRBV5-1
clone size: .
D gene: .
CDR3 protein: CASSLGTQGGEEKLFF
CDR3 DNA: TGCGCCAGCAGCTTGGGGACACAAGGGGGGGAGGAAAAACTGTTTTTT

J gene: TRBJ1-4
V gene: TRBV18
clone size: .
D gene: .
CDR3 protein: CASSRLNRGSEKLFF
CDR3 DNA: TGTGCCAGCTCAAGATTAAATAGGGGGAGTGAAAAACTGTTTTTT

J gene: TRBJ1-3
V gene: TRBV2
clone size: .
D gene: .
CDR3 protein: CASSEARGSSGNTIYF
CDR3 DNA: TGTGCCAGCAGTGAAGCGCGGGGGAGCTCTGGAAACACCATATATTTT

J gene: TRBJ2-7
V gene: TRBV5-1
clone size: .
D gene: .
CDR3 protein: CASSPGSGEQYF
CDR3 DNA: TGCGCCAGCAGCCCGGGGTCGGGCGAGCAGTACTTC

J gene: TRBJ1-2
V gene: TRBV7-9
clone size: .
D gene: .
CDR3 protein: CASSRTENNYGYTF
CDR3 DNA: TGTGCCAGCAGCAGGACAGAGAATAACTATGGCTACACCTTC

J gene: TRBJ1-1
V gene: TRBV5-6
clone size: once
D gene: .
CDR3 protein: CASSLAVNTEAFF
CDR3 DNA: TGTGCCAGCAGCTTGGCAGTGAACACTGAAGCTTTCTTT

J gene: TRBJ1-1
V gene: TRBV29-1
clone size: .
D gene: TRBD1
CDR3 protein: CSVLTGAEAFF
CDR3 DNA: TGCAGCGTCCTGACAGGGGCTGAAGCTTTCTTT

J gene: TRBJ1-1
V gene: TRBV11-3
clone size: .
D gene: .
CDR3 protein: CASSFRENTEAFF
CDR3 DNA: TGTGCCAGCAGCTTTCGGGAAAACACTGAAGCTTTCTTT

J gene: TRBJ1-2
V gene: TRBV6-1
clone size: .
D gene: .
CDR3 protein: CASSDVGYYGYTF
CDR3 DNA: TGTGCCAGTAGTGATGTCGGTTACTATGGCTACACCTTC

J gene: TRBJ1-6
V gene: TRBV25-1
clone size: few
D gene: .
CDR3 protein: CATTERGKSYNSPLHF
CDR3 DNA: TGTGCCACCACCGAAAGGGGAAAGTCCTATAATTCACCCCTCCACTTT

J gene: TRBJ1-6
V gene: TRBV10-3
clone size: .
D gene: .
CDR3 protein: CAITEDRDNSPLHF
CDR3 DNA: TGTGCCATCACCGAGGACAGAGATAATTCACCCCTCCACTTT

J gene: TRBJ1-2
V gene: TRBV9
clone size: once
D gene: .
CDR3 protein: CASSAIKDSPMGYTF
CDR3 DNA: TGTGCCAGCAGCGCCATCAAGGACAGCCCTATGGGCTACACCTTC

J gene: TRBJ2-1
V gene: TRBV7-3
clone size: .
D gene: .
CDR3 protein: CASSHFGSSYNEQFF
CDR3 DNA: TGTGCCAGCAGCCACTTCGGGTCCTCCTACAATGAGCAGTTCTTC